The rows below give T cell receptor beta chains drawn from one sample of a study of Graves' ophthalmopathy and Graves' hyperthyroidism. TCRdb re-called the multiplex PCR reads through MiXCR, storing one row per CDR3 protein. The repertoire includes 1 million to 1.3 million distinct CDR3 sequences, 36% of them detected once, and roughly 11% sits in the top ten. Source material: peripheral blood or thyroid tissue (not recorded which). The source is an adult man with Graves' hyperthyroidism. The CDR3 runs from the conserved cysteine through the conserved F or W. The D gene is left open where the match is weak. Size is omitted from some rows. Given values are once, few, many or a class for expanded clones.

v_gene	d_gene	abundance	j_gene	CDR3nt	CDR3aa
TRBV29-1	TRBD1	-	TRBJ1-1	TGCAGCGTATTCACTGACAGGGAGAACACTGAAGCTTTCTTT	CSVFTDRENTEAFF
TRBV29-1	-	-	TRBJ2-7	TGCAGCGTAGGGACAACGACCTACGAGCAGTACTTC	CSVGTTTYEQYF
TRBV7-9	TRBD2	few	TRBJ2-7	TGTGCCAGCAGCCTCGGCGGTGGGCTAGCGGGAGTCGCCGAGCAGTACTTC	CASSLGGGLAGVAEQYF
TRBV4-1	-	-	TRBJ1-2	TGCGCCAGCAGCCAACGGTGGAACTATGGCTACACCTTC	CASSQRWNYGYTF
TRBV20-1	-	many	TRBJ1-5	TGCAGTGCTAGAGATCCTCCAGGTCAGCCCCAGCATTTT	CSARDPPGQPQHF
TRBV9	TRBD1	-	TRBJ2-5	TGTGCCAGCAGCGACCCATACTGTGGGACAGGGACTGGCGAGACCCAGTACTTC	CASSDPYCGTGTGETQYF
TRBV10-3	-	-	TRBJ1-1	TGTGCCATCAGTGAGGGTCCGGGACTAGCGGGGGCAGCTTTCTTT	CAISEGPGLAGAAFF
TRBV29-1	TRBD2	-	TRBJ2-3	TGCAGCGTTGGGTCACTGCGGGGGGGCGGAGATACGCAGTATTTT	CSVGSLRGGGDTQYF
TRBV7-2	-	many	TRBJ1-2	TGTGCCAGCAGCTTAGATCTAGCCGACCGTGGCTACACCTTC	CASSLDLADRGYTF
TRBV29-1	-	-	TRBJ2-7	TGCAGCGTTGAAGAGTCAGGAGCGGCACGGTATGAGCAGTACTTC	CSVEESGAARYEQYF
TRBV6-5	-	-	TRBJ2-6	TGTGCCAGCAGTTACATCCTCTCTGGGGCCAACGTCCTGACTTTC	CASSYILSGANVLTF
TRBV15	-	many	TRBJ1-1	TGTGCCACCAGCAGAGATCCAGGTCCCGAAGAAGCTTTCTTT	CATSRDPGPEEAFF
TRBV28	-	-	TRBJ2-6	TGTGCCAGCCTCCCTGTGATGGGGGACGGGGCCAACGTCCTGACTTTC	CASLPVMGDGANVLTF
TRBV20-1	-	once	TRBJ1-5	TGCAGTGCTAGAGATCCCGTTTATAGCAATCAGCCCCAGCATTTT	CSARDPVYSNQPQHF
TRBV10-2	-	few	TRBJ1-2	TGTGCCAGCAGCCAAGACGGACGACTCTGGGACTATGGCTACACCTTC	CASSQDGRLWDYGYTF
TRBV20-1	-	many	TRBJ2-2	TGCAGTGCTAGACCAACCGGTTCCGGGGAGCTGTTTTTT	CSARPTGSGELFF
TRBV6-5	TRBD1	-	TRBJ1-2	TGTGCCAGCAGCCGAGGGCGGGACAGTATGCATGGCTACACCTTC	CASSRGRDSMHGYTF
TRBV29-1	TRBD1	many	TRBJ1-5	TGCAGCGTCCGCCCAACAGGGGTCAATCAGCCCCAGCATTTT	CSVRPTGVNQPQHF
TRBV7-8	TRBD1	few	TRBJ1-4	TGTGCCAGCAGCTACGGGACAGGGAAAAAACTGTTTTTT	CASSYGTGKKLFF
TRBV20-1	TRBD2	-	TRBJ2-7	TGCAGTGCTAGAGATTCCCTGGGACTAGCGATCCACGAGCAGTACTTC	CSARDSLGLAIHEQYF
TRBV7-2	TRBD1	-	TRBJ2-7	TGTGCCAGCACGGGGACAGGGGGCTACGAGCAGTGCTTC	CASTGTGGYEQCF
TRBV6-6	TRBD1	few	TRBJ2-7	TGTGCCAGCAGTTACTCGATGGGGACAGGGCGCTACGAGCAGTACTTC	CASSYSMGTGRYEQYF
TRBV4-3	-	-	TRBJ1-4	TGCGCCAGCAGCCAGGAAGACAGAATGAATGAAAAACTGTTTTTT	CASSQEDRMNEKLFF
TRBV11-2	TRBD2	many	TRBJ2-7	TGTGCCAGCAGCTTAAGCGGGGCAAACTACGAGCAGTACTTC	CASSLSGANYEQYF
TRBV10-3	-	-	TRBJ1-5	TGTGCCAGGGACGGAGGTAGCAATCAGCCCCAGCATTTT	CARDGGSNQPQHF
TRBV20-1	TRBD1	-	TRBJ1-5	TGCAGTGCGAATCCGGGACAGGGTCATCAGCCCCAGCATTTT	CSANPGQGHQPQHF
TRBV15	-	-	TRBJ2-5	TGTGCCACCAGCAGTCGACAGCTTCAAGAGACCCAGTACTTC	CATSSRQLQETQYF
TRBV6-6	-	-	TRBJ2-5	TGTGCCAGCAGTTATCGAGGATCACCCCTCCAAGAGACCCAGTACTTC	CASSYRGSPLQETQYF
TRBV19	-	few	TRBJ2-2	TGTGCCAGTAGTACAGAATTGAGGGCCGGGGAGCTGTTTTTT	CASSTELRAGELFF
TRBV20-1	-	many	TRBJ2-7	TGCAGTGCTAGAGTGGAGAGTACCTACGAGCAGTACTTC	CSARVESTYEQYF
TRBV6-5	TRBD1	-	TRBJ2-7	TGTGCCAGCAGCCAGGACAGGGTAATCTACGAGCAGTACTTC	CASSQDRVIYEQYF
TRBV30	-	-	TRBJ1-1	TGTGCCTGGAGTTTCTTTGGGGGTTCAGACACTGAAGCTTTCTTT	CAWSFFGGSDTEAFF
TRBV29-1	-	many	TRBJ1-2	TGCAGCGTTGCCCGGGTGAACTATGGCTACACCTTC	CSVARVNYGYTF
TRBV20-1	TRBD2	-	TRBJ2-7	TGCAGTGCTAGAGATCTTACTAGCGGGAGAAAGTACTTC	CSARDLTSGRKYF